The sequence of this T cell receptor (beta chain) was determined in a study of tumor-infiltrating lymphocytes in primary liver carcinoma. Study-level information: Roughly 3.65 to 8 million productive TCRbeta reads came from each sample, comparable across tissue types.

For this clonotype: Its antigen is undetermined.

Study conclusions and caveats: Only about 7-25% of top clones were detected in each of the five tumor regions.

This CDR3 comprises 12 residues. The germline CDR1 and CDR2 sequences are SQVTM and ANQGSEA. The ends were cut back, 7 bases at V and 3 bases at J, with 11 bases in the middle. Taking about 20-31 mg of unsorted bulk tissue, the authors co-extracted RNA and DNA. Making TCR beta cDNA involved around 540 ng total RNA and a constant-region primer. Three nested multiplex PCR rounds of slightly modified ARM-PCR generated TCR beta libraries. In the first two PCR rounds, TRBV1-TRBV30 forward primers were paired with a C-beta reverse primer, and each round lasted roughly 10 cycles. MiXCR was run by TCRdb on the multiplex PCR reads, yielding one entry per CDR3 protein. This sample has some 38,000 distinct CDR3 sequences; 70% to 80% occur once, and the top ten carry 15% to 20%.

The TCR was taken from a middle-aged man with primary liver carcinoma and hepatitis B virus infection. This chain links TRBV29-1 with TRBJ2-3; D not resolved. Material for sequencing was liver tumor tissue from sampling region 4. Sample subset: tumor region T4, right-lateral pole. CDR3 in DNA: TGCAGCGGGTGGTGGTATACAGATACGCAGTATTTT. It specifies CSGWWYTDTQYF.